The present T cell receptor (beta chain) was sequenced within a study of cytomegalovirus exposure and HLA in healthy donors (dated by TCRdb to between 2016 and 2019). About the full investigation: According to a later analysis, the approximately 130 validation repertoires were produced on the same platform as the 666 repertoires of the first cohort. The study aimed to test whether signatures of past pathogen exposure could be identified by cataloging public T cell receptors. A separate validation cohort of roughly 130 different subjects was used in addition to the approximately 640-subject first cohort. To predict cytomegalovirus infection status, the study brought together high-throughput TCR immunosequencing, statistical association of individual TCRs with disease status, and machine learning.

The library was generated by the immunoSEQ multiplex PCR assay. The study's own analysis went as follows. To diagnose cytomegalovirus status from the catalog of TCR beta chain sequences, a statistical classification framework was built. Sourced from immuneACCESS, this table was stored by TCRdb with only in-frame sequences that have V and J called. A share of the clones is absent; for the studies checked, an unresolved V gene accounts for under half, and the remainder has no known explanation. V and J calls and clone size are given by that table; D and trimming were obtained from the DNA. The sample has 120,000 or so clones on record, roughly 89% of them singletons. The ten most abundant clones make up 2% to 2.5% of the sample. The donors belonged to the validation cohort of around 130 subjects, which was separate from the roughly 670-subject first cohort. What the research found in general, with its limitations: Cytomegalovirus status was reported to be diagnosed by the classifier with high specificity and sensitivity in both the original and validation cohorts. Subsequent analysis determined that TCRs grouped into clusters in the first cohort also showed a tendency toward co-occurrence across the 130 or so validation repertoires, and 85% to 95% of cluster scores exceeded 0. In the study, around 160 TCR beta chains were listed as associated with cytomegalovirus. In vitro tests confirmed that a few of the cytomegalovirus-associated TCR beta chains recognize cytomegalovirus antigens. While some public TCRs were present in many individuals, most TCR sequences turned up only very rarely across donors. According to the authors, the approach could potentially be generalized to other disease states and immunological phenotypes. The validation cohort had no HLA typing available for a later analysis, so co-occurrence within that cohort was assessed over all 130 or so repertoires.

This clone has a handful of counts. Its specific antigen is unknown. The record has no base qualities; no much larger clone is one base away. The CDR3 runs 13 amino acids, cysteine and phenylalanine included. Only CDR3 DNA remains: 39 bases, in frame from the first base. The germline V gene (reference sequence) yields WNHNN for CDR1 and SYGVQD for CDR2. Trimming at the junction amounts to 5 bases on V and 4 bases on J, and the germline ends lie 11 bases apart. This TCR was sampled from a woman under 30 in good health and CMV-seronegative. This chain is built from TRBV10-1 and TRBJ1-1; the D gene cannot be resolved reliably. The material sequenced was PBMCs. The DNA sequence is TGCGCCAGCAGTCCCGGTTTGGTCACTGAAGCTTTCTTT. It translates to CASSPGLVTEAFF.